The next 17 T cell receptor beta chains were all read from a single sample in a study of glioma-infiltrating T cells after dendritic cell vaccination. The data were produced by immunoSEQ multiplex PCR, yet TCRdb's version contains in-frame clones alone and is incomplete. The repertoire holds under 100,000 clones, with around 90% as singletons. Sequencing used blood, obtained before dendritic cell vaccination. All receptors come from a human donor with glioblastoma.

The chain has TRBV6-6 and TRBJ1-2; D might be TRBD1 (5 bases). Trimming left V 4 bases short and J 5 bases short, with 8 bases between. Looked up from germline, CDR1 is MNHNY and CDR2 is SVGAGI (reference sequence). The CDR3 totals 12 residues. Here the CDR3 DNA reads TGTGCCAGCAGTTTCCAGGGATATGGCTACACCTTC. It encodes CASSFQGYGYTF.

This clone has only one observation. CDR3: CSAGGGREQYF. The DNA for the CDR3 is TGCAGTGCTGGCGGGGGGCGGGAGCAGTACTTC. The genes are TRBV20-1 and TRBJ2-7, with 8 bases lining up with TRBD2. This CDR3 is 11 amino acids long. V was clipped by 5 bases and J by 7 bases; unmatched bases: 4. The germline CDR1 and CDR2 sequences are DFQATT and SNEGSKA (reference sequence).

J is TRBJ1-1 and V is TRBV18; D gene uncertain. The V gene lost 4 bases and the J gene lost 7 bases, with 13 bases spanning the gap. Germline V gene data show CDR1 as KGHSH and CDR2 as LQKENI. CDR3 length: 13 residues. CDR3 sequence: CASSLPGAFEAFF. The CDR3 coding sequence is TGTGCCAGCTCACTGCCTGGAGCTTTTGAAGCTTTCTTT.

The chain has TRBV19 and TRBJ2-7, with a possible D match to TRBD2 (5 bases). There are 16 residues in the CDR3. With 1 base removed from V and 1 base from J, the gap between germline ends came to 14 bases. Germline assignment: CDR1 LNHDA and CDR2 SQIVND (reference sequence). CDR3 nucleotide sequence: TGTGCCAGTAGTATAGGCGGAGGTCATCCGTCCTACGAGCAGTACTTC. Translating it yields CASSIGGGHPSYEQYF.

The chain joins TRBV12-2 to TRBJ1-5; TRBD1 is taken as the D call from the table, unchecked against the DNA. TRBV12-2 is marked as a pseudogene. The CDR3 length is 15 residues. DNA for the CDR3: TGTGCAAGTCGCTCCCCTATCAGGGGGCCCAAGCCCCAGCATTTT. It codes for CASRSPIRGPKPQHF.

The chain employs TRBV5-1 and TRBJ2-5; no clear D. The CDR3 totals 13 residues. V was pared by 4 bases and J by 3 bases, with 10 bases between. Germline loops: CDR1 SGHRS, CDR2 YFSETQ. Here the CDR3 reads CASSAAPEETQYF. Written as DNA, the CDR3 is TGCGCCAGCAGCGCGGCCCCCGAAGAGACCCAGTACTTC. Full variable domain (missing parts from reference TRBV5-1 and TRBJ2-5): KAGVTQTPRYLIKTRGQQVTLSCSPISGHRSVSWYQQTPGQGLQFLFEYFSETQRNKGNFPGRFSGRQFSNSRSEMNVSTLELGDSALYLCASSAAPEETQYFGPGTRLLVL.

The gene calls are TRBV30 and TRBJ2-7; D not resolved. Germline V gene lookup returns CDR1 GTSNPN and CDR2 SVGIG (reference sequence). The length of the CDR3 is 15 residues. The germline V and J ends were trimmed by 2 bases and 2 bases, with 16 bases remaining between them. In DNA form, the CDR3 reads TGTGCCTGGAGTCCTACCGGTGACGCGGCCTACGAGCAGTACTTC. Protein: CAWSPTGDAAYEQYF.

J is TRBJ1-1 and V is TRBV5-6, with D perhaps TRBD1 (5 bases). This CDR3 spans 14 amino acids. Trimming removed 3 bases from V and 0 bases from J, with 9 bases in between. Germline CDR1 is SGHDT and CDR2 is YYEEEE. The CDR3 protein is CASSWTQVNTEAFF. The CDR3, as DNA: TGTGCCAGCAGCTGGACACAGGTGAACACTGAAGCTTTCTTT. The full variable domain, in which reference TRBV5-6 and TRBJ1-1 provide the parts outside the CDR3, is DAGVTQSPTHLIKTRGQQVTLRCSPKSGHDTVSWYQQALGQGPQFIFQYYEEEERQRGNFPDRFSGHQFPNYSSELNVNALLLGDSALYLCASSWTQVNTEAFFGQGTRLTVV.

This chain joins TRBV2 and TRBJ2-7; tentative D call: TRBD1 (6 bases). CDR3 length: 14 amino acids. Germline CDR1 reads SNHLY; CDR2 reads FYNNEI. The V and J ends lost 6 bases and 3 bases respectively, with 15 bases between them. The CDR3 DNA is TGTGCCAGCAGGACAGGACAGATGAACTACGAGCAGTACTTC. The encoded protein is CASRTGQMNYEQYF.

This sequence joins TRBV7-2 and TRBJ1-2, with TRBD1 as a possible D gene (6 bases). CDR1 is SGHTA, CDR2 FQGNSA, per germline. V was pared by 5 bases and J by 2 bases, with 15 bases between. This CDR3 is 15 amino acids long. The CDR3 region is CASSPTLTGNYGYTF. CDR3 nucleotide sequence: TGTGCCAGCAGCCCGACTCTAACAGGGAACTATGGCTACACCTTC.

The chain uses TRBV10-3 and TRBJ1-5; 10 bases align to TRBD1. Germline V CDR1 and CDR2: ENHRY, SYGVKD. V dropped 0 bases and J dropped 1; count of bases not matched to a gene: 3. CDR3 length equals 17 residues. For the CDR3, the DNA is TGTGCCATCAGTGAGTCGGTGGGACAGGGGAGCAATCAGCCCCAGCATTTT. Encoded protein: CAISESVGQGSNQPQHF.

This clone was seen a single time. The chain recombines TRBV10-3 with TRBJ2-7, with D perhaps matching TRBD2 (6 bases). This CDR3 region has 15 residues. V lost 0 bases to trimming and J lost 2 bases, with 11 bases between them. Germline CDR1 is ENHRY and CDR2 is SYGVKD. CDR3 region: CAISESGGGPYEQYF. As DNA, the CDR3 is TGTGCCATCAGTGAGTCCGGGGGAGGCCCCTACGAGCAGTACTTC.

The chain links TRBV10-1 to TRBJ2-7; 8 bases fit TRBD1. Looked up from germline, CDR1 is WNHNN and CDR2 is SYGVQD (reference sequence). This CDR3 has 14 amino acids. Unmatched junction bases numbered 5, after V lost 5 bases and J lost 2 bases. This CDR3 reads CASSKYRGAYEQYF. CDR3 sequence (DNA): TGCGCCAGCAGTAAATACAGGGGGGCCTACGAGCAGTACTTC.

The genes are TRBV5-1 and TRBJ1-4; perhaps TRBD1 as D (6 bases). With 0 bases removed from V and 4 bases from J, the gap between germline ends came to 13 bases. This CDR3 has 16 amino acids. The germline V gene has CDR1 SGHRS and CDR2 YFSETQ. The CDR3 spells CASSLARGGVNEKLFF. DNA of the CDR3: TGCGCCAGCAGCTTGGCGAGAGGGGGGGTTAATGAAAAACTGTTTTTT. Variable domain in full (rest from reference TRBV5-1 and TRBJ1-4): KAGVTQTPRYLIKTRGQQVTLSCSPISGHRSVSWYQQTPGQGLQFLFEYFSETQRNKGNFPGRFSGRQFSNSRSEMNVSTLELGDSALYLCASSLARGGVNEKLFFGSGTQLSVL.

In this sample, this clone turned up a few times. This rearrangement joins TRBV7-3 to TRBJ2-3; D is uncertain. The V gene lost 0 bases and the J gene lost 2 bases, with 9 bases spanning the gap. The CDR3 consists of 15 residues. CDR1 and CDR2 (germline): SGHTA, FQGTGA. CDR3 bases: TGTGCCAGCAGCTTAACGTTTGGCCACACAGATACGCAGTATTTT. Translated, it gives CASSLTFGHTDTQYF.

The J gene is TRBJ2-4, the V gene TRBV13; 8 nucleotides align to TRBD1. Losses at the gene ends were 4 bases for V and 12 bases for J; bases not matched to a gene: 5. CDR1 and CDR2 (germline): PRHDT, FYEKMQ (reference sequence). The length of the CDR3 is 12 residues. CDR3 in amino acids: CASSSTGGNQYF. CDR3 DNA: TGTGCCAGCAGCTCCACAGGGGGAAATCAGTACTTC.

Comments on this clone: Within the sample, other DNA sequences also encode this same CDR3. The gene calls are TRBV5-4 and TRBJ1-6; 9 nucleotides align to TRBD1. After removal of 2 bases from V and 10 bases from J, the junction contained 4 bases not matched to a gene. The germline V gene has CDR1 SGHNT and CDR2 YYREEE (reference sequence). There are 14 residues in the CDR3. The CDR3 DNA sequence: TGTGCCAGCAGCTTACAGGGGGCTGGATCACCCCTCCACTTT. It yields the protein CASSLQGAGSPLHF.